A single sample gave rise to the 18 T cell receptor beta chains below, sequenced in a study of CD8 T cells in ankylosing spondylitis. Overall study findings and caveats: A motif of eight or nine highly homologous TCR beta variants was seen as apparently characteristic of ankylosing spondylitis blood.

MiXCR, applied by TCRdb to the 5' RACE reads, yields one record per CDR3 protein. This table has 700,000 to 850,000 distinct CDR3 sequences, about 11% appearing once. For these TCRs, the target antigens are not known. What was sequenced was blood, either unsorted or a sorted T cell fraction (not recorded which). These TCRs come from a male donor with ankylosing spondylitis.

CDR3 coding DNA: TGCGCCAGCAGCCATACCGATCCAGATACGCAGTATTTT. It translates to CASSHTDPDTQYF. The chain has TRBV4-3 and TRBJ2-3; D unresolved. The V and J ends lost 3 bases and 4 bases respectively, with 8 bases between them. Germline V gene data show CDR1 as LGHNA and CDR2 as YSLEER. This CDR3 region has 13 residues.

Here the CDR3 reads CASKEGTGAYGYTF. CDR3 DNA sequence: TGTGCCAGCAAAGAGGGTACAGGGGCCTATGGCTACACCTTC. The rearrangement joins TRBV2 to TRBJ1-2, with 7 bases lining up with TRBD1. Germline CDR1 reads SNHLY; CDR2 reads FYNNEI. With V trimmed by 7 bases and J by 4 bases, 9 bases remained unmatched. The CDR3 covers 14 residues.

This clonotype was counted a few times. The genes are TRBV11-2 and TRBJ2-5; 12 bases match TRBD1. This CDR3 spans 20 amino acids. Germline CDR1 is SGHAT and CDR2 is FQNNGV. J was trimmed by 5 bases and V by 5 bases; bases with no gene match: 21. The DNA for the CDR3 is TGTGCCAGCAGCCGGTTTGTCAGGGACAGGGGGCAAGTAGATATGGAGACCCAGTACTTC. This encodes CASSRFVRDRGQVDMETQYF. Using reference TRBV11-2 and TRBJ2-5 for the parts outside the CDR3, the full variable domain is EAGVAQSPRYKIIEKRQSVAFWCNPISGHATLYWYQQILGQGPKLLIQFQNNGVVDDSQLPKDRFSAERLKGVDSTLKIQPAKLEDSAVYLCASSRFVRDRGQVDMETQYFGPGTRLLVL.

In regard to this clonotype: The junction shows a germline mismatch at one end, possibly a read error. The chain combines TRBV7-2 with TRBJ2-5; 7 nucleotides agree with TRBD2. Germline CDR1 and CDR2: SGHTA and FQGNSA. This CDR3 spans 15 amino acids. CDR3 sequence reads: CASSLLGLGGEAQYF. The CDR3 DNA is TGTGCCAGCAGCTTATTAGGACTAGGCGGAGAGGCCCAGTACTTC.

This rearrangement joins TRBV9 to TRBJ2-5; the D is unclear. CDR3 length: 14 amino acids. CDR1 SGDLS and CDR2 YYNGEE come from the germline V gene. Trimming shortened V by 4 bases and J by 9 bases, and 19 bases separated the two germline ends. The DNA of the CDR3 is TGTGCCAGCAGCCCAACTCACACAAACGAGGCCCAGTACTTC. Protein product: CASSPTHTNEAQYF.

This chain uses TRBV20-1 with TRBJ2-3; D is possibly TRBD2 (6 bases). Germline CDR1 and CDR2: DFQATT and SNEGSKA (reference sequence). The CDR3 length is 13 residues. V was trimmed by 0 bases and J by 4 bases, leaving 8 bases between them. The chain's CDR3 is CSAREGGSDTQYF. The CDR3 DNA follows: TGCAGTGCTAGAGAGGGGGGATCAGATACGCAGTATTTT.

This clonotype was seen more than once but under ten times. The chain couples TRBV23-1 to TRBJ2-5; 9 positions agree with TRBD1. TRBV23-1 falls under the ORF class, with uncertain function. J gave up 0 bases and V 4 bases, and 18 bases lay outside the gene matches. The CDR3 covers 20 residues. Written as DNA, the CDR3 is TGCGCCAGCAGTCCCCTCCCCACGGACAGGGGCGCCTTGTACCAAGAGACCCAGTACTTC. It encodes CASSPLPTDRGALYQETQYF.

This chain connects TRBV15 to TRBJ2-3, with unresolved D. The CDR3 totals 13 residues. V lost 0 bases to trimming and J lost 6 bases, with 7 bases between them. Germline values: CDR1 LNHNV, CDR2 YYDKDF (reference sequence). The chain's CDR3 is CATSRDPDDTQYF. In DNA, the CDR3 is TGTGCCACCAGCAGAGATCCGGATGATACGCAGTATTTT.

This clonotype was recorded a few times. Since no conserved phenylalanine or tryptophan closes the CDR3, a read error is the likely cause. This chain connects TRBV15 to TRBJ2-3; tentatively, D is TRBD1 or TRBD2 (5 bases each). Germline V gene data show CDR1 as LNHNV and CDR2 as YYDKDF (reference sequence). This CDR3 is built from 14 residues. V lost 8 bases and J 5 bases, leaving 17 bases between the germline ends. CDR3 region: CATGLRGSEDTQYS. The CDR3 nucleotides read TGTGCCACCGGCTTGAGGGGCTCGGAAGATACGCAGTATTCT.

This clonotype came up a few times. CDR3 nucleotide sequence: TGTGCCAGCAGTGAACACGGGACAGGAGCCTACGAGCAGTACTTC. It specifies CASSEHGTGAYEQYF. V is TRBV25-1 and J is TRBJ2-7; 8 bases are a match to TRBD1. CDR1 and CDR2 from the germline V gene are MGHDK and SYGVNS. Unmatched junction bases numbered 5, after V lost 2 bases and J lost 2 bases. This CDR3 comprises 15 residues.

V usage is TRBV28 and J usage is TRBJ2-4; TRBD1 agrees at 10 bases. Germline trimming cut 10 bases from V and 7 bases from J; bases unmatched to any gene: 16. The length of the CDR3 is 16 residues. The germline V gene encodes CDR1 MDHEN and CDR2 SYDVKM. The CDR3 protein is CATSRPGQGRRNIQYF. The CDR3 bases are TGTGCCACTTCCCGACCGGGACAGGGGCGTCGGAACATTCAGTACTTC.

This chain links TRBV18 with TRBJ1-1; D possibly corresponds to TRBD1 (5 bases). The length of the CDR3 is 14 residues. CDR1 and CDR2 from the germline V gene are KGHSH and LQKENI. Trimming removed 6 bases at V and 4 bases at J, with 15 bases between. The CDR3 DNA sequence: TGTGCCAGCTCCCTCCGGGGCAGGTTCACTGAAGCTTTCTTT. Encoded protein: CASSLRGRFTEAFF.

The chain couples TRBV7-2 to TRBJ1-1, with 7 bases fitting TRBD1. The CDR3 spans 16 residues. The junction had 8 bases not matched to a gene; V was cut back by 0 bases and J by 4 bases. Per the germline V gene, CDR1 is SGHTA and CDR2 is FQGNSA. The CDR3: CASSLALNRGGTEAFF. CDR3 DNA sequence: TGTGCCAGCAGCTTAGCCTTAAACAGGGGTGGCACTGAAGCTTTCTTT.

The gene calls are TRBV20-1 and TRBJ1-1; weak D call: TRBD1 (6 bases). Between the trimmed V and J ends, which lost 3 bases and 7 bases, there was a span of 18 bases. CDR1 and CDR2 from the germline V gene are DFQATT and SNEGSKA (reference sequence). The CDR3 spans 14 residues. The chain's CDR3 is CSASRAGGVSEAFF. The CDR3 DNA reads TGCAGTGCTAGCCGGGCGGGGGGCGTTAGTGAAGCTTTCTTT.

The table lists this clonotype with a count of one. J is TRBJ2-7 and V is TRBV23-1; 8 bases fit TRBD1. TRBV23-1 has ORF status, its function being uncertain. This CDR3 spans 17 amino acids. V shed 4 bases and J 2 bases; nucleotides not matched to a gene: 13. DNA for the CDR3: TGCGCCAGCAGTCTTATACCCCCGGGACAGGAGACCTACGAGCAGTACTTC. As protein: CASSLIPPGQETYEQYF.

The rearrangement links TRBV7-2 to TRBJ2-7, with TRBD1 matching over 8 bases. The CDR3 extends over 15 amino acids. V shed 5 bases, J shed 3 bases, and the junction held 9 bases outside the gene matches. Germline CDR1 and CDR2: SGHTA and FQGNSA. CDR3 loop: CASSPSTGVIYEQYF. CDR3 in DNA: TGTGCCAGCAGCCCCTCGACAGGGGTCATCTACGAGCAGTACTTC.

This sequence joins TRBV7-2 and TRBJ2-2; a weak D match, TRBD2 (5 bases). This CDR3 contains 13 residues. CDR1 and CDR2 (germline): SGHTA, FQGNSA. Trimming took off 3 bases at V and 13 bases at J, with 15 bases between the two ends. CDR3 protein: CASSFRTGRGLFF. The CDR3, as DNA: TGTGCCAGCAGCTTCCGGACCGGCCGGGGGCTGTTTTTT.

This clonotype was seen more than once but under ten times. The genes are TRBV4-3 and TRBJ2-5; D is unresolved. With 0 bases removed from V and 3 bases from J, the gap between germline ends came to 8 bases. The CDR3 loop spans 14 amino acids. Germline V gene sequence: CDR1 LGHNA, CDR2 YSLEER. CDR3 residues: CASSQEGKEETQYF. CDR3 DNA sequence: TGCGCCAGCAGCCAAGAAGGAAAAGAAGAGACCCAGTACTTC.